The 2 T cell receptor beta chains in this list originate from one sample, sequenced in a study of shared clonotypes between healthy human individuals. Profiling relied on immunoSEQ multiplex PCR, and the TCRdb table lists in-frame clones only, not all of them. Found here are under 1 million clones, more than 85% of them singletons; the top ten hold 24%. CD45RO-negative, CCR7-selected cells formed the naive CD8 fraction, which excluded terminally differentiated effector memory CD45RA+ cells. The sequenced sample was naive CD8+ T cells sorted from blood. The receptors come from a man aged 30 to 45 in good health.

The V gene is TRBV15, the J gene TRBJ2-1, with D possibly matching TRBD2 (6 bases). Trimming removed 4 bases at V and 2 bases at J, with 15 bases between. In germline, CDR1 is LNHNV, CDR2 YYDKDF (reference sequence). The CDR3 loop spans 16 amino acids. The CDR3 DNA reads as TGTGCCACCAGCATACGTAATAGCGGAACCTACAATGAGCAGTTCTTC. Translation: CATSIRNSGTYNEQFF.

About this clone itself: The sample contains more than one DNA sequence encoding this CDR3. The chain couples TRBV9 to TRBJ2-4, with 10 positions matching TRBD1. Germline V CDR1 and CDR2: SGDLS, YYNGEE. The CDR3 sequence is 16 residues long. Germline trimming cut 2 bases from V and 0 bases from J; bases unmatched to any gene: 2. The CDR3 region has the DNA TGTGCCAGCAGCGTGGGACAGGGGCTAGCCAAAAACATTCAGTACTTC. Translation: CASSVGQGLAKNIQYF.